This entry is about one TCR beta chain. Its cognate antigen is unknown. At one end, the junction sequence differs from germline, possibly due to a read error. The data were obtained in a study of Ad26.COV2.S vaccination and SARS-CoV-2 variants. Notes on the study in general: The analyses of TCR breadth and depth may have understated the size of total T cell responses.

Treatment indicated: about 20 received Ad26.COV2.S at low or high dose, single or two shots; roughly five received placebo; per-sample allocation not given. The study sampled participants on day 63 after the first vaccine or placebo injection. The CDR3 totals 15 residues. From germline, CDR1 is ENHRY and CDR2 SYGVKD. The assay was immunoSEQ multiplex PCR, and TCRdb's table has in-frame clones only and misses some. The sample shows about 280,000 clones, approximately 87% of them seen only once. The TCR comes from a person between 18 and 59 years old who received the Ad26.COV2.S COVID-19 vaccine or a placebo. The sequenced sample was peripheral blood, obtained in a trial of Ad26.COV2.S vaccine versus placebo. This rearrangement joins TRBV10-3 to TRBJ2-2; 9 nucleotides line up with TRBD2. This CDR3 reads CAISEYVAGDRGAVF. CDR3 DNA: TGTGCCATCAGTGAGTACGTAGCGGGGGACCGGGGAGCTGTTTTT.